Presented here are 16 T cell receptor beta chains from one specimen sequenced in a study of OX40 agonist ivuxolimab in advanced cancers. This table comes from immunoSEQ multiplex PCR, and its TCRdb copy is limited to in-frame clones, with some not included. The table has over 60,000 clones, approximately 94% seen once; the top ten hold around 14%. Specimen: CD4+ or CD8+ T cells sorted from blood, collected in a trial of the OX40 agonist ivuxolimab. These receptors all come from an adult with an advanced solid tumor such as melanoma, head and neck, liver or kidney cancer.

J is TRBJ1-1 and V is TRBV19; possibly TRBD1 for D (5 bases). In germline, CDR1 is LNHDA, CDR2 SQIVND (reference sequence). Trimming pared 3 bases from V and 5 bases from J, leaving 13 bases between. This CDR3 has 14 amino acids. DNA for the CDR3: TGTGCCAGTAGTATGGACCAGGGTTGGACTGAAGCTTTCTTT. It is translated as CASSMDQGWTEAFF.

The chain uses TRBV4-1 and TRBJ2-7; possible D gene TRBD1, 5 bases. The CDR3 length is 13 residues. Germline V CDR1 and CDR2: MGHRA, YSYEKL. V was clipped by 4 bases and J by 5 bases, with 12 bases between them. The chain's CDR3 is CASSPKGVDEQYF. The DNA of the CDR3 is TGCGCCAGCAGCCCGAAAGGGGTCGACGAGCAGTACTTC.

V gene TRBV7-6 combines with J gene TRBJ2-7, with 7 positions matching TRBD2. CDR3 length equals 18 residues. Germline V lookup: CDR1 SGHVS, CDR2 FNYEAQ. The V segment lost 2 bases and the J segment 0 bases; nucleotides outside the gene matches: 13. This CDR3 reads CASSLNGGSTLYSYEQYF. CDR3 nucleotides: TGTGCCAGCAGCTTAAATGGCGGGAGTACCCTCTACTCCTACGAGCAGTACTTC.

In nucleotides, the CDR3 is TGTGCCAGCAGCCAGGGCCATACCTACAATGAGCAGTTCTTC. Translation gives CASSQGHTYNEQFF. The genes are TRBV6-5 and TRBJ2-1, with a weak D call TRBD1 (5 bases). The length of the CDR3 is 14 residues. Trimming took off 6 bases at V and 2 bases at J, with 11 bases between the two ends. The germline V gene has CDR1 MNHEY and CDR2 SVGAGI.

The V call is TRBV7-7, the J call TRBJ2-2; tentative D call: TRBD2 (7 bases). V was shortened by 3 bases and J by 4 bases, with 12 bases between the two germline ends. Germline V gene lookup returns CDR1 SSHAT and CDR2 FNYEAQ (reference sequence). This CDR3 is 15 amino acids long. Here the CDR3 DNA reads TGTGCCAGCAGCTTGGCGGGGGCTACCACCGGGGAGCTGTTTTTT. The encoded protein is CASSLAGATTGELFF.

The chain recombines TRBV28 with TRBJ2-1; D unclear. This CDR3 has 14 amino acids. Germline CDR1 is MDHEN and CDR2 is SYDVKM. The germline V and J ends were trimmed by 2 bases and 2 bases, with 7 bases remaining between them. CDR3 amino acids: CASSLIAAYNEQFF. CDR3 nucleotides: TGTGCCAGCAGTTTAATAGCAGCCTACAATGAGCAGTTCTTC.

V usage is TRBV12-2 and J usage is TRBJ1-5. TRBV12-2 is labeled a pseudogene. The CDR3 is made up of 17 amino acids. CDR3 in amino acids: CAIHPEGGRNSNQPQHF. CDR3 bases: TGTGCAATTCATCCCGAAGGGGGGCGAAATTCCAATCAGCCCCAGCATTTT.

The chain combines TRBV19 with TRBJ2-1; D perhaps matches TRBD2 (6 bases). This CDR3 spans 15 amino acids. Germline values: CDR1 LNHDA, CDR2 SQIVND (reference sequence). Deletions cut 5 bases from V and 7 bases from J, with 18 bases between. DNA of the CDR3: TGTGCCAGTAGTGTCGGGACTGGAGGAAGGAATGAGCAGTTCTTC. It is translated as CASSVGTGGRNEQFF.

This rearrangement joins TRBV7-8 to TRBJ2-7, with 8 positions matching TRBD2. Trimming took 3 bases from V and 4 from J; bases not matched to a gene: 5. Germline loops: CDR1 SGHVS, CDR2 FQNEAQ. The CDR3 spans 14 residues. The CDR3 region is CASSLPGGLYEQYF. The CDR3 DNA reads TGTGCCAGCAGCTTGCCGGGAGGGCTTTACGAGCAGTACTTC.

The chain couples TRBV4-1 to TRBJ1-2; D remains ambiguous. Germline-derived CDR1 and CDR2 are MGHRA and YSYEKL. V was pared by 4 bases and J by 0 bases, with 9 bases between. This CDR3 has 14 amino acids. The CDR3 here is CASSPSESNYGYTF. The CDR3 DNA reads as TGCGCCAGCAGCCCTTCGGAGTCTAACTATGGCTACACCTTC.

V is TRBV5-5 and J is TRBJ1-5; no clear D. Germline loops: CDR1 SGHKS, CDR2 YYEKEE (reference sequence). V was cut by 1 base and J by 5 bases, with 16 bases left in between. CDR3 length equals 16 residues. The CDR3 sequence: CASSLSGRTAYQPQHF. In DNA form, the CDR3 reads TGTGCCAGCAGCTTGTCAGGCCGGACGGCCTATCAGCCCCAGCATTTT.

As DNA, the CDR3 is TGTGCCAGCAGTTTCAGGACAGGGGGCATGGATGAGCAGTTCTTC. Protein sequence: CASSFRTGGMDEQFF. The V call is TRBV6-4, the J call TRBJ2-1, with 11 bases fitting TRBD1. Per germline, CDR1 MRHNA and CDR2 SNTAGT. Trimming removed 5 bases from V and 8 bases from J; junction bases left unmatched: 8. This CDR3 region has 15 residues.

This chain joins TRBV6-5 and TRBJ1-1, with D tentatively TRBD1 (6 bases). Germline-derived CDR1 and CDR2 are MNHEY and SVGAGI. Trimming removed 5 bases from V and 8 bases from J, with 15 bases in between. The CDR3 loop spans 13 amino acids. The CDR3 region has the DNA TGTGCCAGCAGTACCACTAGACAGGCCGAAGCTTTCTTT. Residues: CASSTTRQAEAFF.

V is TRBV7-9 and J is TRBJ2-3, with D hard to call. Trimming removed 5 bases at V and 2 bases at J, with 14 bases between. Germline values: CDR1 SEHNR, CDR2 FQNEAQ (reference sequence). The CDR3 runs to 15 residues. The DNA for the CDR3 is TGTGCCAGCAGCCCAACCCAGAGTGTCACAGATACGCAGTATTTT. Amino acid sequence: CASSPTQSVTDTQYF. The full variable domain, its missing parts supplied by reference TRBV7-9 and TRBJ2-3, is DTGVSQNPRHKITKRGQNVTFRCDPISEHNRLYWYRQTLGQGPEFLTYFQNEAQLEKSRLLSDRFSAERPKGSFSTLEIQRTEQGDSAMYLCASSPTQSVTDTQYFGPGTRLTVL.

V usage is TRBV27 and J usage is TRBJ1-5; weak D call: TRBD1 (6 bases). The CDR3 extends over 16 amino acids. Germline values: CDR1 MNHEY, CDR2 SMNVEV (reference sequence). The V and J ends lost 2 bases and 0 bases respectively, with 11 bases between them. This CDR3 reads CASSLSGTLSNQPQHF. The CDR3 nucleotides read TGTGCCAGCAGTTTAAGTGGGACACTTAGCAATCAGCCCCAGCATTTT.

The chain carries TRBV12-5 and TRBJ1-1; TRBD1 is a possible D gene (5 bases). V lost 6 bases to trimming and J lost 1 base, with 15 bases between them. CDR1 LGHNT and CDR2 FRNRAP come from the germline V gene. This CDR3 spans 15 amino acids. The CDR3 DNA reads as TGTGCTAGTGGCCTCGGCGGGGGTTCGAACACTGAAGCTTTCTTT. Residues: CASGLGGGSNTEAFF.